This T cell receptor (beta chain) was observed in a study of lymphopenia after photon versus proton radiotherapy. Assay: immunoSEQ multiplex PCR; the TCRdb copy retains only in-frame clones and omits some. The sample shows fewer than 40,000 clones, 90% to 95% of them seen only once. V was shortened by 1 base and J by 4 bases, with 10 bases between the two germline ends. CDR3 length: 15 residues. The germline V gene encodes CDR1 LNHDA and CDR2 SQIVND (reference sequence). V is TRBV19 and J is TRBJ1-4; TRBD1 might be the D (5 bases). This receptor was identified in a woman between 50 and 59 years old with cholangiocarcinoma. Material: peripheral blood, obtained from a patient treated with photon-based radiotherapy. The CDR3 sequence: CASSIGDRVNEKLFF. The CDR3 DNA sequence: TGTGCCAGTAGTATAGGAGACAGAGTTAATGAAAAACTGTTTTTT. Full variable domain (rest looked up from reference TRBV19 and TRBJ1-4): DGGITQSPKYLFRKEGQNVTLSCEQNLNHDAMYWYRQDPGQGLRLIYYSQIVNDFQKGDIAEGYSVSREKKESFPLTVTSAQKNPTAFYLCASSIGDRVNEKLFFGSGTQLSVL.